This T cell receptor (beta chain) was identified in a study of CXCR3-negative and CXCR3-positive naive CD8 T cells. The length of the CDR3 is 16 residues. Germline V gene sequence: CDR1 LGHNA, CDR2 YNFKEQ. A remark on this clonotype: Its cognate antigen is unknown.

General observations from the study: The TRB CDR3s that CXCR3-positive naive cells carried were more hydrophobic than those of CXCR3-negative naive cells.

Naive CD8+ T cells displayed a CD45RO-CCR7+CD27+CD95- phenotype. The TRB libraries of cDNA were built by UMI-labeled 5' RACE. From its re-call of the 5' RACE reads, TCRdb lists each CDR3 protein once, without DNA. Found here are 75,000 to 100,000 distinct CDR3 sequences; the top ten clones hold approximately 0.99%. This clonotype originated in a human donor in good health. Some clones in this sample may be carry-over from other donors' samples. The sample taken for sequencing was naive CXCR3+ CD8+ T cells from blood. Subset described: CD45RO-CCR7+CD27+CD95- naive CD8+ T cells expressing CXCR3 (TNR3+). The chain joins TRBV4-2 to TRBJ1-2. The chain's CDR3 is CASSQDLRQFFYGYTF.